This TCR beta chain originates from a study of neurological immune-mediated disorders. TCRdb reanalysed the 5' RACE reads using MiXCR and keeps one entry per CDR3 protein. The table has some 60,000 distinct CDR3 sequences, 4% to 6% seen once. This clonotype has ten or more counts. This CDR3 comprises 13 residues. V dropped 4 bases and J dropped 7 bases, with 14 bases sitting between them. CDR1 is SGHKS, CDR2 YYEKEE, per germline (reference sequence). The chain employs TRBV5-5 and TRBJ1-2; D remains ambiguous. Sample: PBMCs. This TCR was recovered from a woman in her 50s with multiple sclerosis. The CDR3 spells CASSGPVKGGYTF. For the CDR3, the DNA is TGTGCCAGCAGCGGTCCAGTTAAGGGTGGCTACACCTTC.